This entry is about one T cell receptor beta chain. This entry comes from a study of blood T cell repertoires in COVID-19. The overall study: COVID-19 samples, acute and convalescent, were from the United States, Italy and Spain.

Recovered status in Cohort 3 required two negative PCRs, clearance, or symptom resolution. The CDR3 has 13 residues. V lost 6 bases, J lost 4 bases, and 8 bases lay in between. In germline, CDR1 is SGHNT, CDR2 YYREEE (reference sequence). Authors' data handling: The assay estimated nucleated cells by amplifying reference gene primers. Produced via immunoSEQ multiplex PCR; TCRdb's table is partial and in-frame only. From that table come the V and J calls and clone size; the DNA was used to work out D and trimming. In the table there are approximately 210,000 clones, 70% to 90% of which are singletons. This clonotype was obtained from a young woman who had recovered from COVID-19. Sequenced input: PBMCs or T cells enriched from blood (not recorded which). This sequence joins TRBV5-4 and TRBJ2-6; D is uncertain. The CDR3 sequence is CASTPGGANVLTF. CDR3 in DNA: TGTGCCAGCACCCCCGGGGGGGCCAACGTCCTGACTTTC.